This entry features one TCR beta chain sequence. TCRdb keeps only in-frame clones here, not all; method: immunoSEQ multiplex PCR. This sample carries under 400,000 clones, approximately 86% of them seen once, and the ten largest clones take around 4.5%. Trimming took 1 base from V and 2 from J; bases not matched to a gene: 4. This CDR3 is built from 15 residues. In germline, CDR1 is LGHNA, CDR2 YSLEER. This study enrolled people aged roughly 18 to 90 from around 25 US geographic areas. Cohort allocation depended upon clinical history that participants reported. This specimen belongs to a study of blood T cell repertoires in COVID-19. For the study at large: Samples of COVID-19 (acute and convalescent) were obtained from the United States, Italy and Spain. T cells, B-cell-depleted T cells, or PBMCs provided the cDNA or gDNA that served as material.

The source of this sequence is a woman aged 40 to 50 with acute COVID-19. The chain joins TRBV4-3 to TRBJ2-7; 8 bases align to TRBD1. Sequenced sample: PBMCs or T cells enriched from blood (not recorded which). The CDR3 sequence is CASSQGGTGTYEQYF. As DNA, the CDR3 is TGCGCCAGCAGCCAAGGGGGGACAGGAACCTACGAGCAGTACTTC.